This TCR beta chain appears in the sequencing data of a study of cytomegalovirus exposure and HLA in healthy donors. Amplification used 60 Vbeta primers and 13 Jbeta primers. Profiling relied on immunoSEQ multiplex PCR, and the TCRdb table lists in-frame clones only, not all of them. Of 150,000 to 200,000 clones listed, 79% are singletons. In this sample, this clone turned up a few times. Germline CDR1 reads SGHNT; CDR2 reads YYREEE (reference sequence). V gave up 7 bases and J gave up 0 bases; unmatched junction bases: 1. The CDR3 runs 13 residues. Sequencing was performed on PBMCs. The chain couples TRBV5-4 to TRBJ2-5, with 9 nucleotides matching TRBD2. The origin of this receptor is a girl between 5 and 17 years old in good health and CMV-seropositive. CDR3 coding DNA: TGTGCCAGCGCGGGGGGGTACCAAGAGACCCAGTACTTC. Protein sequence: CASAGGYQETQYF.